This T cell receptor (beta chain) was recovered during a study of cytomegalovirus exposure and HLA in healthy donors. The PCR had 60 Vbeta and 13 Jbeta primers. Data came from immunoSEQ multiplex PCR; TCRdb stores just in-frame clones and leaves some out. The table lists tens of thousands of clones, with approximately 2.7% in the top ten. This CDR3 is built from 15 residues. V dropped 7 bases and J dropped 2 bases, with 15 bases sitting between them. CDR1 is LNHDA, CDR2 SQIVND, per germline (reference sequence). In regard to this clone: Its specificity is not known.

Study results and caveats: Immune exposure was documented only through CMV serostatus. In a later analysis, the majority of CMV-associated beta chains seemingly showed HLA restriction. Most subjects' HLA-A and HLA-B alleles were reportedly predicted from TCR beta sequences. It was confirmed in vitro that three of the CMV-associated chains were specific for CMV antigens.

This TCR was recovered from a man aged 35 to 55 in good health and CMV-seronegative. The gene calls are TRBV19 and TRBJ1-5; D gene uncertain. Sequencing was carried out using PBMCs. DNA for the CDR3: TGTGCCAGTACCTACGGAGGGTATCGCAATCAGCCCCAGCATTTT. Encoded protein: CASTYGGYRNQPQHF.